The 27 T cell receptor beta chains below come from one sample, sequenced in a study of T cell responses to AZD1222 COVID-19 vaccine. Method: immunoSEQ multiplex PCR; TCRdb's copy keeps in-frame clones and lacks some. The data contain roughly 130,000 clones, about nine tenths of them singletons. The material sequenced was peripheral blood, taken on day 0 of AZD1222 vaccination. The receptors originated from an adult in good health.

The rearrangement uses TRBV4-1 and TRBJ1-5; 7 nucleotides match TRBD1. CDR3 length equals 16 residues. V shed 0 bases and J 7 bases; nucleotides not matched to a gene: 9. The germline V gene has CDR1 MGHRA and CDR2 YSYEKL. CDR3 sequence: CASSQDALAGGQPQHF. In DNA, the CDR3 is TGCGCCAGCAGCCAAGATGCCCTAGCAGGGGGACAGCCCCAGCATTTT.

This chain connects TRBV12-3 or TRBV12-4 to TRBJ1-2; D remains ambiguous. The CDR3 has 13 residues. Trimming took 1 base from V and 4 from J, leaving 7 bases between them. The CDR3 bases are TGTGCCAGCAGTTTAGGTCAGGCCTATGGCTACACCTTC. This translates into CASSLGQAYGYTF.

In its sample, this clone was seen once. The CDR3 region is CASSKAGTGSYEQYF. Here the CDR3 DNA reads TGTGCCAGCAGCAAGGCCGGGACGGGATCCTACGAGCAGTACTTC. The chain joins TRBV21-1 to TRBJ2-7. TRBV21-1 is described as a pseudogene. The CDR3 sequence is 15 residues long.

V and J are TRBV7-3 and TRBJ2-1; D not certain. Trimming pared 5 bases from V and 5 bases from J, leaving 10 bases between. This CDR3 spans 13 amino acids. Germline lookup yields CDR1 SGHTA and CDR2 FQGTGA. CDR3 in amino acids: CASSTSLHNEQFF. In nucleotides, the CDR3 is TGTGCCAGCAGCACGAGCCTTCACAATGAGCAGTTCTTC.

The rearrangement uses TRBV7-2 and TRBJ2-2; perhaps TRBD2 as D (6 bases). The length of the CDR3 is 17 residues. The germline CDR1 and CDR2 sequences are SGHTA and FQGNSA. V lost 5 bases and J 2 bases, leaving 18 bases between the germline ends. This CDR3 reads CASSPWDRGANTGELFF. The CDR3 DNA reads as TGTGCCAGCAGCCCGTGGGACCGCGGGGCCAACACCGGGGAGCTGTTTTTT.

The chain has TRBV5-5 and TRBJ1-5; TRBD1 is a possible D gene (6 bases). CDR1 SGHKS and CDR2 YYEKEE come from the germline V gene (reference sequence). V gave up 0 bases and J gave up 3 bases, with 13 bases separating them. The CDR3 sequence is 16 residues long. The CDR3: CASSLGAGAINQPQHF. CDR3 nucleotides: TGTGCCAGCAGCTTGGGGGCAGGGGCGATCAATCAGCCCCAGCATTTT.

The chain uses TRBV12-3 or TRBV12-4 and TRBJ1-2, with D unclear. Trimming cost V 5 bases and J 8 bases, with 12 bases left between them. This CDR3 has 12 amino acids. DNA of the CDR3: TGTGCCAGCAGTCCTTACACCGGCGGCTACACCTTC. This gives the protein CASSPYTGGYTF.

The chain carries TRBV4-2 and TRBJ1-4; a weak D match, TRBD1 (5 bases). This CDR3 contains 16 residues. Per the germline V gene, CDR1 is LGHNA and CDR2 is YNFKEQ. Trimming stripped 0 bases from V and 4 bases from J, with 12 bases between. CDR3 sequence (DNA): TGTGCCAGCAGCCAAGATCGAAGAGGGGTTAATGAAAAACTGTTTTTT. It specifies CASSQDRRGVNEKLFF.

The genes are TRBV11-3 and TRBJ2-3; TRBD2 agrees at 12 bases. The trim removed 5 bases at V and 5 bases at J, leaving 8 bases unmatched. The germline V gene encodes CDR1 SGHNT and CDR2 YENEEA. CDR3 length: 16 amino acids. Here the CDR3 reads CASSTRTSGVKDTQYF. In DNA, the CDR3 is TGTGCCAGCAGCACCAGGACTAGCGGGGTTAAAGATACGCAGTATTTT.

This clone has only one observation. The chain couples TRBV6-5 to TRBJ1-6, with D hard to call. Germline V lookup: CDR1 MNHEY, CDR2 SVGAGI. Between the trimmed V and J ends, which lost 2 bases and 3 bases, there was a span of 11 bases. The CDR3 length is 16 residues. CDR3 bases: TGTGCCAGCAGTTACCGTCCAGCCTACTATAATTCACCCCTCCACTTT. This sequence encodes CASSYRPAYYNSPLHF.

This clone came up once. In DNA form, the CDR3 reads TGTGCCAGCAGTGGGTGGGGGCCGGGCTACACCTTC. Its translation: CASSGWGPGYTF. This chain links TRBV25-1 with TRBJ1-2; maybe TRBD1 (6 bases). The CDR3 is 12 amino acids. Germline V gives CDR1 MGHDK, CDR2 SYGVNS. The ends were cut back, 4 bases at V and 8 bases at J, with 11 bases in the middle.

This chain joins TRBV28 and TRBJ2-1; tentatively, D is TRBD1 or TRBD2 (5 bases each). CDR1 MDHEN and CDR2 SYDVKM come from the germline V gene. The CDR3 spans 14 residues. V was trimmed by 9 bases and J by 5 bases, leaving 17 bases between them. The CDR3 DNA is TGTGCCAGTAACTCCGGGGCGCCCAACAATGAGCAGTTCTTC. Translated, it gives CASNSGAPNNEQFF.

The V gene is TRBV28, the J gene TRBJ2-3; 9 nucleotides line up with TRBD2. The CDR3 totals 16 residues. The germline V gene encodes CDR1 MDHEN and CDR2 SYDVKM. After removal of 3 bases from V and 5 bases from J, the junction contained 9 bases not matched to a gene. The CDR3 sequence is CASSFGRAGGLDTQYF. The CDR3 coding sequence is TGTGCCAGCAGTTTTGGTCGGGCGGGGGGGCTAGATACGCAGTATTTT.

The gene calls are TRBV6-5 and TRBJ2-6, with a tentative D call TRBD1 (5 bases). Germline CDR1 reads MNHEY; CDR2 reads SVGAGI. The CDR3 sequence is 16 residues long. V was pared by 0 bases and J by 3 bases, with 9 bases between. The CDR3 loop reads CASSYSRGSGANVLTF. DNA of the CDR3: TGTGCCAGCAGTTACTCAAGGGGCAGTGGGGCCAACGTCCTGACTTTC.

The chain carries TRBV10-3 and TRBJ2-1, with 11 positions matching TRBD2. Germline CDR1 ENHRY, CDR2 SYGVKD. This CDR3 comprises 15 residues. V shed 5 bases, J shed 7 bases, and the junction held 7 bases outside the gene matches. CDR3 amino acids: CAISPLAGGPNEQFF. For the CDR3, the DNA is TGTGCCATCAGTCCTCTAGCGGGGGGTCCAAATGAGCAGTTCTTC.

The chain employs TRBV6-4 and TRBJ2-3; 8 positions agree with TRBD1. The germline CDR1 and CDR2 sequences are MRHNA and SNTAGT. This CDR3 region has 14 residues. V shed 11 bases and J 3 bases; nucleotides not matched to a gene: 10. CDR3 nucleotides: TGTGCCGCACCGAAATACAGGGGGACAGATACGCAGTATTTT. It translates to CAAPKYRGTDTQYF.

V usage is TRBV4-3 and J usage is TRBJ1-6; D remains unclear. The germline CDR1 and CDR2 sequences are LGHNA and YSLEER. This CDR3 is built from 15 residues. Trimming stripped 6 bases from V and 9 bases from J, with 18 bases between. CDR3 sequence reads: CASSPSSLGSSPLHF. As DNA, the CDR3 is TGCGCCAGCAGTCCAAGCTCTCTAGGAAGTTCACCCCTCCACTTT.

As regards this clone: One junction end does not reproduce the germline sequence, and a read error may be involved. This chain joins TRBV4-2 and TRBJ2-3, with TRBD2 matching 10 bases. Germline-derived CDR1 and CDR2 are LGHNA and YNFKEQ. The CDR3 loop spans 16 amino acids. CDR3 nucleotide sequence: TGTGCCAGCAGCCAAGATCTCAGCGGGGGGGCGGATACGCGGTATTTT. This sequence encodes CASSQDLSGGADTRYF.

CDR3 residues: CASSLGIRGGYTF. CDR3 nucleotides: TGTGCCAGCAGCCTCGGGATCCGAGGAGGCTACACCTTC. J is TRBJ1-2 and V is TRBV28, with D unresolved. The CDR3 extends over 13 amino acids. The germline V gene encodes CDR1 MDHEN and CDR2 SYDVKM. V lost 6 bases and J lost 8, with 16 bases in between.

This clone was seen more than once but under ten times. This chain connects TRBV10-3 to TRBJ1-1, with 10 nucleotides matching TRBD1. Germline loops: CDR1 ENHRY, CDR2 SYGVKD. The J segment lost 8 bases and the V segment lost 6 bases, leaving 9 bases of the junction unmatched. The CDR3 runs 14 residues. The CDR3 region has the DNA TGTGCCATCAGGGAGAGGACGACAGGGGGCGAAGCTTTCTTT. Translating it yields CAIRERTTGGEAFF.

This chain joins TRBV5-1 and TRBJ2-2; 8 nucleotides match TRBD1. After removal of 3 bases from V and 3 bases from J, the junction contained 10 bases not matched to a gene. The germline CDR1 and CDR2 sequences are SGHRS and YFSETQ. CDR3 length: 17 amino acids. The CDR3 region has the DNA TGCGCCAGCAGCTCCCCCAGGGGGCGCCTTGACACCGGGGAGCTGTTTTTT. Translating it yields CASSSPRGRLDTGELFF.

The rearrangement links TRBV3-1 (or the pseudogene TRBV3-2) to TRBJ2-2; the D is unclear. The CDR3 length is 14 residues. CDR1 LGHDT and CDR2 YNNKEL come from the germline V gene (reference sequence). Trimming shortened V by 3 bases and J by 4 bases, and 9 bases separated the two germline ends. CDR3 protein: CASSQLAGTGELFF. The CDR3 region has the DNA TGTGCCAGCAGCCAGTTAGCCGGCACCGGGGAGCTGTTTTTT.

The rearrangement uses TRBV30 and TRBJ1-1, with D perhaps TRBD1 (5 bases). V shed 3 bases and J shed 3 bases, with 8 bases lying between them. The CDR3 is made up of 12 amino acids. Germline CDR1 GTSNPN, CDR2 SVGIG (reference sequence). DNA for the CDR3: TGTGCCTGGAGGGGGGGGGACACTGAAGCTTTCTTT. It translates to CAWRGGDTEAFF.

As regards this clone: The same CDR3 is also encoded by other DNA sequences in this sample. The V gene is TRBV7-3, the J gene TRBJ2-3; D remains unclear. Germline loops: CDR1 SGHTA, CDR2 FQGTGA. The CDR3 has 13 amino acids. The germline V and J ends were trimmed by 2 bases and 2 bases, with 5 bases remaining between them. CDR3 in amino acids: CASSLGPTDTQYF. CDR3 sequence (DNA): TGTGCCAGCAGCTTAGGGCCCACAGATACGCAGTATTTT.

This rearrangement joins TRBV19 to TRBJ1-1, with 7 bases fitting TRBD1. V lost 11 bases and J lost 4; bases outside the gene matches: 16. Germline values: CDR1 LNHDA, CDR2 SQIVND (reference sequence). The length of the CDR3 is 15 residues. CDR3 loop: CAASGGLQGGTEAFF. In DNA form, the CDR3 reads TGTGCCGCCTCGGGAGGTCTTCAGGGGGGCACTGAAGCTTTCTTT.

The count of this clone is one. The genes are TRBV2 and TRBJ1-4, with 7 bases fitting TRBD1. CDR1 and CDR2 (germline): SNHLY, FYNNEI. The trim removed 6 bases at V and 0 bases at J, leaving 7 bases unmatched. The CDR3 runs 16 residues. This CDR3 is CASRGQRTATNEKLFF. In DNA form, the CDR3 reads TGTGCCAGCAGGGGACAGCGAACCGCAACTAATGAAAAACTGTTTTTT.

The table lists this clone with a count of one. The DNA for the CDR3 is TGTGCCAGCAGCTTCCGCCGGAGAGGGGGGTCCTACGAGCAGTACTTC. This translates into CASSFRRRGGSYEQYF. The rearrangement uses TRBV13 and TRBJ2-7; the D gene could be TRBD1 or TRBD2 (6 bases each). CDR1 and CDR2 from the germline V gene are PRHDT and FYEKMQ (reference sequence). V lost 3 bases to trimming and J lost 1 base, with 16 bases between them. This CDR3 has 16 residues. Using reference TRBV13 and TRBJ2-7 for the parts outside the CDR3, the full variable domain is AAGVIQSPRHLIKEKRETATLKCYPIPRHDTVYWYQQGPGQDPQFLISFYEKMQSDKGSIPDRFSAQQFSDYHSELNMSSLELGDSALYFCASSFRRRGGSYEQYFGPGTRLTVT.